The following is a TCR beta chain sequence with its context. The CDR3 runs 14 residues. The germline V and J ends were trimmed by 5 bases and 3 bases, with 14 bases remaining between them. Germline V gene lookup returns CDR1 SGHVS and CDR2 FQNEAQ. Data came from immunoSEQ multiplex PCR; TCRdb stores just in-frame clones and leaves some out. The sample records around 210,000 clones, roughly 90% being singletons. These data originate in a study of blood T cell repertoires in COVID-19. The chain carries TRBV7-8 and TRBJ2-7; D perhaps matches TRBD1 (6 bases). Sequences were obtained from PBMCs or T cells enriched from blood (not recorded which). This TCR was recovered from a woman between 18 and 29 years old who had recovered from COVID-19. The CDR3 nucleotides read TGTGCCAGCAGCCCCAGGACAGCCCTCTACGAGCAGTACTTC. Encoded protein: CASSPRTALYEQYF. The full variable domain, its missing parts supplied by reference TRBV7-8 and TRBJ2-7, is GAGVSQSPRYKVAKRGQDVALRCDPISGHVSLFWYQQALGQGPEFLTYFQNEAQLDKSGLPSDRFFAERPEGSVSTLKIQRTQQEDSAVYLCASSPRTALYEQYFGPGTRLTVT.